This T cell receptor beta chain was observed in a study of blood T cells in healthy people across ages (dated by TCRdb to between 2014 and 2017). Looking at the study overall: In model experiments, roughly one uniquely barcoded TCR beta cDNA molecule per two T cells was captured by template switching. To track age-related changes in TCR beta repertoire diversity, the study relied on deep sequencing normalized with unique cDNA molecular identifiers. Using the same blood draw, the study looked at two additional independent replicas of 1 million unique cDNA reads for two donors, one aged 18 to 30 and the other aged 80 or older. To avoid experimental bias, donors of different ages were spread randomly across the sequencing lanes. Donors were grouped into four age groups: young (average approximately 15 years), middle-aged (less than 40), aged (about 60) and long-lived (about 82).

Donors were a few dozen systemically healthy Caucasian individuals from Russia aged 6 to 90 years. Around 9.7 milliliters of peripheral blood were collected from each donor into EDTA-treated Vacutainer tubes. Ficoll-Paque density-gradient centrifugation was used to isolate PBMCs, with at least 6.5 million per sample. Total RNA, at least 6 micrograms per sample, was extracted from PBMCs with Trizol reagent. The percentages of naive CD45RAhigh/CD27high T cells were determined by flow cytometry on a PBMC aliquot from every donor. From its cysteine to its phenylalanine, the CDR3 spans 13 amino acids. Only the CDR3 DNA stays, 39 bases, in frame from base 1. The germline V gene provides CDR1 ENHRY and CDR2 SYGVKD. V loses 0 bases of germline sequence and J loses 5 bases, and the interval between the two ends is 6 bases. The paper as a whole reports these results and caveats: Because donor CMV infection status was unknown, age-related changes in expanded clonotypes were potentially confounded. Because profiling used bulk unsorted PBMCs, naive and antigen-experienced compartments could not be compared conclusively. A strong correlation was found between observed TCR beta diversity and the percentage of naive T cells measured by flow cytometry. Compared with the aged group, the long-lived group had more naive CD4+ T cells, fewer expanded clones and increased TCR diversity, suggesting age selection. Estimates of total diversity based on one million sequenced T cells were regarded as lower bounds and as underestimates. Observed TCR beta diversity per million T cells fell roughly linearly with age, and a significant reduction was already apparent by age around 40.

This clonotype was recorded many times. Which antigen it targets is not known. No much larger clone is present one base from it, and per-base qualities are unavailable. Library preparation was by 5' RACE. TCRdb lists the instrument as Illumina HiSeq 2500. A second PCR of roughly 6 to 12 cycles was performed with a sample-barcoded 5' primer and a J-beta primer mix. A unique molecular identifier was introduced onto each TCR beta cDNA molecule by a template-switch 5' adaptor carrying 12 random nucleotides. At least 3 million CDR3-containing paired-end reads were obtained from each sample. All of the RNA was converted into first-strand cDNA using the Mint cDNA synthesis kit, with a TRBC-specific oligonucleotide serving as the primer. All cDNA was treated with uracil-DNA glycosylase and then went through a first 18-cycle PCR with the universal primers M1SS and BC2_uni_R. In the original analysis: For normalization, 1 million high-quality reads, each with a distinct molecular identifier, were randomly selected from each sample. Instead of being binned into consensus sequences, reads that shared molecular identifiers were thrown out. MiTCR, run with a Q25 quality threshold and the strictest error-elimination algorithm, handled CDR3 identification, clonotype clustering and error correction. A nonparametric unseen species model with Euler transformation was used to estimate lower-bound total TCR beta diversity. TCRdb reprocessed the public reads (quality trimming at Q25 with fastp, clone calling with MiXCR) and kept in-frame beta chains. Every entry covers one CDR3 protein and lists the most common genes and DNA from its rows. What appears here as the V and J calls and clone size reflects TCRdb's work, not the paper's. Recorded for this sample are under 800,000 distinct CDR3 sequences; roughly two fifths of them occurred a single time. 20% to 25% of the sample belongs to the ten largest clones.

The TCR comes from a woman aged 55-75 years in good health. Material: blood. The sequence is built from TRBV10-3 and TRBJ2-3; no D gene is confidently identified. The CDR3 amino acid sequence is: CAISESGIDTQYF. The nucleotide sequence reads TGTGCCATCAGTGAGTCGGGGATAGATACGCAGTATTTT.